This TCR beta chain was captured by sequencing in a study of blood T cell repertoires in COVID-19. Study information: T cells, B-cell-depleted T cells, or PBMCs provided the cDNA or gDNA that served as material.

This clone turned up a few times. Recruitment covered about two dozen US areas and drew participants whose ages spanned about 18 to 100 years. Libraries were prepared by immunoSEQ multiplex PCR; TCRdb keeps only in-frame clonotypes and omits some of them. Found here are approximately 220,000 clones, about four fifths of them singletons; the top ten hold about 1.3%. The source of this sequence is a woman aged 40 to 55 with acute COVID-19. The sample comprised PBMCs or T cells enriched from blood (not recorded which).

The CDR3 is CASSPGTSAYQETQYF. The DNA for the CDR3 is TGCGCCAGCAGCCCCGGGACTAGCGCCTACCAAGAGACCCAGTACTTC. The rearrangement links TRBV5-1 to TRBJ2-5; TRBD2 aligns across 10 bases. The CDR3 is made up of 16 amino acids. Germline loops: CDR1 SGHRS, CDR2 YFSETQ. V trimming: 4 bases; J trimming: 0 bases; junction bases outside the gene matches: 6.